A single sample is the source of the 28 T cell receptor beta chains below, sequenced in a study of control samples from healthy donors and cancer patients. Only in-frame clones appear in the TCRdb table, and some are missing; sequencing was by immunoSEQ multiplex PCR. Of about 120,000 clones listed, approximately 89% are singletons. Sequencing was performed on blood. The source is a man aged 35 to 55 in good health.

V is TRBV15 and J is TRBJ1-6; D is unresolved. Germline assignment: CDR1 LNHNV and CDR2 YYDKDF (reference sequence). V lost 7 bases and J lost 7, with 17 bases in between. This CDR3 comprises 15 residues. The CDR3 spells CATTASGSPNSPLHF. The CDR3 nucleotides read TGTGCCACCACCGCGTCCGGGTCCCCAAATTCACCCCTCCACTTT.

The rearrangement links TRBV5-1 to TRBJ1-3, with D unclear. CDR3 size: 15 residues. CDR1 and CDR2 (germline): SGHRS, YFSETQ. V lost 0 bases and J 2 bases, leaving 9 bases between the germline ends. The CDR3 nucleotides are TGCGCCAGCAGCTTGGTTGGGGTTGCTGGAAACACCATATATTTT. It specifies CASSLVGVAGNTIYF. Supplemented by reference TRBV5-1 and TRBJ1-3, the full variable domain reads KAGVTQTPRYLIKTRGQQVTLSCSPISGHRSVSWYQQTPGQGLQFLFEYFSETQRNKGNFPGRFSGRQFSNSRSEMNVSTLELGDSALYLCASSLVGVAGNTIYFGEGSWLTVV.

This rearrangement joins TRBV29-1 to TRBJ2-6; TRBD1 might be the D (5 bases). Germline loops: CDR1 SQVTM, CDR2 ANQGSEA. The CDR3 loop spans 16 amino acids. With 4 bases removed from V and 0 bases from J, the gap between germline ends came to 13 bases. CDR3 sequence: CSVGYRSYSGANVLTF. DNA of the CDR3: TGCAGCGTTGGGTACAGGTCCTACTCTGGGGCCAACGTCCTGACTTTC.

In this sample, this clone turned up once. The chain couples TRBV29-1 to TRBJ1-1; D is uncertain. This CDR3 spans 16 amino acids. Germline CDR1 is SQVTM and CDR2 is ANQGSEA. V was trimmed by 4 bases and J by 0 bases, leaving 18 bases between them. The CDR3 sequence: CSVVRVMRVLNTEAFF. CDR3 coding DNA: TGCAGCGTTGTTCGTGTAATGAGGGTTCTGAACACTGAAGCTTTCTTT.

This chain links TRBV7-9 with TRBJ1-3, with unresolved D. CDR3 length equals 13 residues. Per germline, CDR1 SEHNR and CDR2 FQNEAQ (reference sequence). The V end lost 2 bases, the J end lost 1 base, and 3 bases lay between the germline ends. The CDR3 loop is CASSLRSGNTIYF. CDR3 in DNA: TGTGCCAGCAGCTTACGGTCTGGAAACACCATATATTTT.

This clone was seen only a few times. Other nucleotide sequences from this sample produce the same CDR3. The chain carries TRBV7-2 and TRBJ2-7; perhaps TRBD1 as D (6 bases). Trimming pared 5 bases from V and 2 bases from J, leaving 13 bases between. There are 14 residues in the CDR3. Germline CDR1 and CDR2: SGHTA and FQGNSA. The CDR3 spells CASSPTGSPYEQYF. CDR3 DNA: TGTGCCAGCAGCCCCACAGGGTCCCCCTACGAGCAGTACTTC.

The gene calls are TRBV27 and TRBJ1-4, with no clear D. The CDR3 contains 13 residues. CDR1 and CDR2 (germline): MNHEY, SMNVEV (reference sequence). The V end was cut by 5 bases, the J end by 3 bases, with 7 bases between. CDR3 nucleotide sequence: TGTGCCAGCAGTCTCGGGGCTAATGAAAAACTGTTTTTT. Protein: CASSLGANEKLFF.

The chain employs TRBV30 and TRBJ1-1; the D is unclear. Trimming stripped 0 bases from V and 5 bases from J, with 10 bases between. Looked up from germline, CDR1 is GTSNPN and CDR2 is SVGIG (reference sequence). The length of the CDR3 is 13 residues. This CDR3 is CAWSVFLQTEAFF. The CDR3, as DNA: TGTGCCTGGAGTGTATTCCTGCAAACTGAAGCTTTCTTT.

The chain is built from TRBV7-2 and TRBJ2-1; the D is unclear. The germline V gene has CDR1 SGHTA and CDR2 FQGNSA. This CDR3 has 15 residues. Trimming stripped 0 bases from V and 0 bases from J, with 6 bases between. As DNA, the CDR3 is TGTGCCAGCAGCTTAGCGACCCGCTCCTACAATGAGCAGTTCTTC. Protein: CASSLATRSYNEQFF.

In regard to this clone: Other DNA sequences in this specimen translate into the identical CDR3. This rearrangement joins TRBV5-1 to TRBJ2-3; D might be TRBD1 (5 bases). With 0 bases removed from V and 3 bases from J, the gap between germline ends came to 8 bases. Germline CDR1 and CDR2: SGHRS and YFSETQ. The length of the CDR3 is 14 residues. The CDR3 protein is CASSLGQSTDTQYF. CDR3 DNA: TGCGCCAGCAGCTTGGGACAGTCGACAGATACGCAGTATTTT. Full variable domain (rest looked up from reference TRBV5-1 and TRBJ2-3): KAGVTQTPRYLIKTRGQQVTLSCSPISGHRSVSWYQQTPGQGLQFLFEYFSETQRNKGNFPGRFSGRQFSNSRSEMNVSTLELGDSALYLCASSLGQSTDTQYFGPGTRLTVL.

The V call is TRBV7-9, the J call TRBJ1-2, with D possibly matching TRBD1 (5 bases). The CDR3 spans 13 residues. Germline assignment: CDR1 SEHNR and CDR2 FQNEAQ (reference sequence). V shed 5 bases and J shed 2 bases, with 9 bases lying between them. The CDR3 sequence is CASSPDTNYGYTF. The CDR3 DNA follows: TGTGCCAGCAGCCCGGACACGAACTATGGCTACACCTTC.

The rearrangement joins TRBV29-1 to TRBJ1-2; D perhaps matches TRBD1 (5 bases). Between the trimmed V and J ends, which lost 3 bases and 2 bases, there was a span of 7 bases. Germline V gene data show CDR1 as SQVTM and CDR2 as ANQGSEA. The CDR3 spans 12 residues. The DNA for the CDR3 is TGCAGCGTTGAGGAGGGGAACTATGGCTACACCTTC. Its translation: CSVEEGNYGYTF.

DNA of the CDR3: TGTGCCATCAGTGTTCAACCGGGTCCCAAGGCGGGCTACACCTTC. Its protein is CAISVQPGPKAGYTF. The chain is built from TRBV10-3 and TRBJ1-2; D is unresolved. Germline V gene data show CDR1 as ENHRY and CDR2 as SYGVKD. CDR3 length equals 15 residues. The V end lost 4 bases, the J end lost 8 bases, and 20 bases lay between the germline ends.

The V gene is TRBV12-3 or TRBV12-4, the J gene TRBJ2-1; D ambiguous. The length of the CDR3 is 11 residues. Trimming pared 3 bases from V and 8 bases from J, leaving 5 bases between. As DNA, the CDR3 is TGTGCCAGCAGTTTCTTCTATGAGCAGTTCTTC. As protein: CASSFFYEQFF.

The chain joins TRBV12-3 or TRBV12-4 to TRBJ1-5; D is unresolved. Trimming took off 6 bases at V and 15 bases at J, with 21 bases between the two ends. This CDR3 region has 13 residues. CDR3 protein: CASSSDGFLTLHF. The CDR3 DNA reads TGTGCCAGCAGCTCGGACGGGTTTTTAACCTTGCATTTT.

The rearrangement joins TRBV10-3 to TRBJ1-2; no clear D. The V gene lost 0 bases and the J gene lost 5 bases, with 10 bases spanning the gap. The CDR3 length is 14 residues. Per germline, CDR1 ENHRY and CDR2 SYGVKD. The CDR3 is CAISESGGLYGYTF. Written as DNA, the CDR3 is TGTGCCATCAGTGAGTCGGGAGGGTTGTATGGCTACACCTTC.

The rearrangement uses TRBV5-1 and TRBJ1-1; 7 nucleotides match TRBD1. CDR3 length: 14 amino acids. Unmatched junction bases numbered 9, after V lost 6 bases and J lost 4 bases. In germline, CDR1 is SGHRS, CDR2 YFSETQ. This chain's CDR3 is CASKAQGRVTEAFF. The CDR3 nucleotides read TGCGCCAGCAAGGCACAGGGGAGGGTCACTGAAGCTTTCTTT. The full variable domain, completed using reference TRBV5-1 and TRBJ1-1, is KAGVTQTPRYLIKTRGQQVTLSCSPISGHRSVSWYQQTPGQGLQFLFEYFSETQRNKGNFPGRFSGRQFSNSRSEMNVSTLELGDSALYLCASKAQGRVTEAFFGQGTRLTVV.

The chain couples TRBV11-2 to TRBJ1-1; D may be TRBD1 (6 bases). From germline, CDR1 is SGHAT and CDR2 FQNNGV. CDR3 size: 14 residues. The V gene lost 8 bases and the J gene lost 4 bases, with 17 bases spanning the gap. CDR3 protein: CASANRGAGTEAFF. DNA of the CDR3: TGTGCCAGCGCCAATCGGGGGGCAGGCACTGAAGCTTTCTTT.

V usage is TRBV11-3 and J usage is TRBJ2-3; TRBD2 aligns across 8 bases. Trimming took 2 bases from V and 0 from J; bases not matched to a gene: 10. The CDR3 is made up of 18 amino acids. From germline, CDR1 is SGHNT and CDR2 YENEEA. The CDR3, as DNA: TGTGCCAGCAGCTTAAGTAGGGAGCGGGGGTCCAGCACAGATACGCAGTATTTT. The encoded protein is CASSLSRERGSSTDTQYF.

This chain connects TRBV24-1 to TRBJ2-5, with D possibly TRBD2 on 5 matching bases. From germline, CDR1 is KGHDR and CDR2 SFDVKD. CDR3 length: 14 amino acids. V lost 0 bases to trimming and J lost 4 bases, with 8 bases between them. As DNA, the CDR3 is TGTGCCACCAGTGATTTGGATAGCGCAGAGACCCAGTACTTC. This translates into CATSDLDSAETQYF.

The chain combines TRBV27 with TRBJ1-2; no definite D call. This CDR3 is 13 amino acids long. CDR1 and CDR2 from the germline V gene are MNHEY and SMNVEV (reference sequence). V lost 6 bases and J lost 4, with 12 bases in between. CDR3 region: CASRPGIFYGYTF. The CDR3 region has the DNA TGTGCCAGCAGACCCGGGATTTTCTATGGCTACACCTTC.

The chain joins TRBV27 to TRBJ1-1, with 8 bases aligning to TRBD1. Germline V CDR1 and CDR2: MNHEY, SMNVEV (reference sequence). The CDR3 has 15 residues. With 5 bases clipped from V and 0 bases from J, the junction kept 5 bases outside the gene matches. The CDR3 DNA sequence: TGTGCCAGCAGTAATGGACAGGGCATGAACACTGAAGCTTTCTTT. It translates to CASSNGQGMNTEAFF.

The CDR3 DNA sequence: TGTGCCAGCAGCCCAGACGGCCGGGGTGGCTACACCTTC. Translation gives CASSPDGRGGYTF. The chain is built from TRBV3-1 (or the pseudogene TRBV3-2) and TRBJ1-2; no firm D call. The CDR3 has 13 amino acids. Looked up from germline, CDR1 is LGHDT and CDR2 is YNNKEL (reference sequence). V was shortened by 4 bases and J by 7 bases, with 13 bases between the two germline ends.

The V gene is TRBV7-2, the J gene TRBJ1-2; the D gene is possibly TRBD1 (6 bases). Trimming shortened V by 5 bases and J by 3 bases, and 19 bases separated the two germline ends. Germline lookup yields CDR1 SGHTA and CDR2 FQGNSA. The CDR3 is 16 residues long. The CDR3 is CASSPEGGRGHYGYTF. The DNA of the CDR3 is TGTGCCAGCAGCCCAGAGGGTGGCAGGGGCCACTATGGCTACACCTTC.

The chain carries TRBV19 and TRBJ1-5; no reliable D call. CDR1 LNHDA and CDR2 SQIVND come from the germline V gene (reference sequence). CDR3 length: 12 residues. The V and J ends lost 3 bases and 7 bases respectively, with 7 bases between them. DNA of the CDR3: TGTGCCAGTAGTATTTTCGGCCAGCCCCAGCATTTT. It is translated as CASSIFGQPQHF. The variable domain in full, completed from reference TRBV19 and TRBJ1-5, reads DGGITQSPKYLFRKEGQNVTLSCEQNLNHDAMYWYRQDPGQGLRLIYYSQIVNDFQKGDIAEGYSVSREKKESFPLTVTSAQKNPTAFYLCASSIFGQPQHFGDGTRLSIL.

The chain has TRBV18 and TRBJ2-5; D is uncertain. The germline V gene encodes CDR1 KGHSH and CDR2 LQKENI. The CDR3 sequence is 17 residues long. The germline V and J ends were trimmed by 0 bases and 0 bases, with 14 bases remaining between them. DNA for the CDR3: TGTGCCAGCTCACCACCCCCTAGACCGCTTTACCAAGAGACCCAGTACTTC. Residues: CASSPPPRPLYQETQYF.

CDR3 sequence: CASSLGRGGSTDTQYF. CDR3 nucleotide sequence: TGTGCCAGCAGCTTAGGGCGGGGGGGAAGCACAGATACGCAGTATTTT. The rearrangement links TRBV7-9 to TRBJ2-3; 9 positions agree with TRBD2. Looked up from germline, CDR1 is SEHNR and CDR2 is FQNEAQ (reference sequence). This CDR3 contains 16 residues. V lost 1 base, J lost 0 bases, and 2 bases stayed unmatched.

This chain joins TRBV30 and TRBJ2-5, with a tentative D call TRBD2 (5 bases). With 3 bases removed from V and 5 bases from J, the gap between germline ends came to 10 bases. The CDR3 runs to 12 residues. Germline lookup yields CDR1 GTSNPN and CDR2 SVGIG (reference sequence). The CDR3: CAWRVRGETQYF. For the CDR3, the DNA is TGTGCCTGGAGGGTCCGCGGGGAGACCCAGTACTTC.